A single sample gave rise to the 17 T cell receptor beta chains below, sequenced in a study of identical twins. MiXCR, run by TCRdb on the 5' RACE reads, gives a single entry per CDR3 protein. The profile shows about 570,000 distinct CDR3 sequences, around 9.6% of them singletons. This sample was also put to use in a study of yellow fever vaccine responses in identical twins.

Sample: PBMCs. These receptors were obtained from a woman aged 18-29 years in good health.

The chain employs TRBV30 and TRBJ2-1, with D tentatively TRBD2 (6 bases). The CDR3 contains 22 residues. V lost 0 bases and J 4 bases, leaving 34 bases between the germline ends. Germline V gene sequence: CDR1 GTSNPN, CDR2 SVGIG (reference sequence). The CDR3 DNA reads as TGTGCCTGGAGTGTACGGTCCCTTGATGCGGGGTTAAGGTTAAAAGGGTACAATGAGCAGTTCTTC. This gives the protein CAWSVRSLDAGLRLKGYNEQFF.

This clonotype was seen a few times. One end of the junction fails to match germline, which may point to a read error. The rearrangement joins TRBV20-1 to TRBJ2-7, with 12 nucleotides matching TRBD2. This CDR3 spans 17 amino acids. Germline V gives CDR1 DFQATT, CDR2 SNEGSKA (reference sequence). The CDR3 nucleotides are TGCTGTGCTAGAGATGCTAGCGGGGGGGCGGTGTCCTACGAGCAGTACTTC. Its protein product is CCARDASGGAVSYEQYF.

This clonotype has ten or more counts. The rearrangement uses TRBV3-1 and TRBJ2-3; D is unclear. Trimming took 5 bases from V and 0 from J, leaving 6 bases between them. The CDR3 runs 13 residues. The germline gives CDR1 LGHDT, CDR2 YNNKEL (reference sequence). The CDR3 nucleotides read TGTGCCAGCAGCGACCACAGCACAGATACGCAGTATTTT. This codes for CASSDHSTDTQYF.

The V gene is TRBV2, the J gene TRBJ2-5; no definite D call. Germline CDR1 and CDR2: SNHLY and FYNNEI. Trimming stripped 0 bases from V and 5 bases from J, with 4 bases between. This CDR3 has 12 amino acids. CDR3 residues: CASSEALETQYF. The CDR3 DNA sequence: TGTGCCAGCAGTGAAGCGTTGGAGACCCAGTACTTC.

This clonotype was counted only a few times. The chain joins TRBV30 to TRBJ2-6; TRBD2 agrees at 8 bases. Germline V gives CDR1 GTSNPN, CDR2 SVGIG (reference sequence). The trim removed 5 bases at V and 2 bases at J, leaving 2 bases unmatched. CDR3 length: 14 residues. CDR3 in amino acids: CAWGRGAGANVLTF. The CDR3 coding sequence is TGTGCCTGGGGGCGGGGGGCTGGGGCCAACGTCCTGACTTTC.

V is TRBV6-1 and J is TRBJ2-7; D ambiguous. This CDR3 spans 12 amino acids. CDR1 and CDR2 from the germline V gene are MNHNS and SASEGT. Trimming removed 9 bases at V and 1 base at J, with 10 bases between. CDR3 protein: CASWTPSYEQYF. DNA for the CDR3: TGTGCCAGTTGGACGCCTTCCTACGAGCAGTACTTC.

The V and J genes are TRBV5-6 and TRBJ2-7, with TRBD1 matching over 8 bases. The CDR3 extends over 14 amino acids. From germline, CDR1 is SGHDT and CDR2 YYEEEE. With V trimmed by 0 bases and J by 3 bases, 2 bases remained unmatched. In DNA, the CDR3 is TGTGCCAGCAGCTTGGGGGGGACAGGCTACGAGCAGTACTTC. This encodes CASSLGGTGYEQYF.

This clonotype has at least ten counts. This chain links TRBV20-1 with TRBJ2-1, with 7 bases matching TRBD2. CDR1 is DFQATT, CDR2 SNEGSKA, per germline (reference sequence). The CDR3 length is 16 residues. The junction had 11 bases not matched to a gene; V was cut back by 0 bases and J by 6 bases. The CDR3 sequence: CSARDVAGGETNEQFF. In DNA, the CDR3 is TGCAGTGCTAGAGATGTAGCGGGTGGGGAGACCAATGAGCAGTTCTTC.

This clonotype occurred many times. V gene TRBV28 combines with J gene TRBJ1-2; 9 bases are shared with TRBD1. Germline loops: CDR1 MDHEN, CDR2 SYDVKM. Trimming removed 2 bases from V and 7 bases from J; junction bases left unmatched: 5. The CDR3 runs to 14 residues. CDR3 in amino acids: CASSLLQGARGYTF. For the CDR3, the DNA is TGTGCCAGCAGTTTACTACAGGGGGCGCGTGGCTACACCTTC.

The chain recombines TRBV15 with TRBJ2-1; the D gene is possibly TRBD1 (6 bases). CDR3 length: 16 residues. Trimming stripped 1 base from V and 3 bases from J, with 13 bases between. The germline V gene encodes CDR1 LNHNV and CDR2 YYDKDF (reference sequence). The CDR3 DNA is TGTGCCACCAGCAGAGTTTACAGGGTGGACTACAATGAGCAGTTCTTC. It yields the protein CATSRVYRVDYNEQFF. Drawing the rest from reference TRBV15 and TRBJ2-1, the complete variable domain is DAMVIQNPRYQVTQFGKPVTLSCSQTLNHNVMYWYQQKSSQAPKLLFHYYDKDFNNEADTPDNFQSRRPNTSFCFLDIRSPGLGDTAMYLCATSRVYRVDYNEQFFGPGTRLTVL.

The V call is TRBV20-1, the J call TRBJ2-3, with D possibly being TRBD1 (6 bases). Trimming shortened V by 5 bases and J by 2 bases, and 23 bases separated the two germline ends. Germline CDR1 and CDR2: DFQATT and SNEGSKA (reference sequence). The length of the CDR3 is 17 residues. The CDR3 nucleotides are TGCAGTGCTCCGACAGGTCTCAGACCTACATACACAGATACGCAGTATTTT. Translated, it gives CSAPTGLRPTYTDTQYF.

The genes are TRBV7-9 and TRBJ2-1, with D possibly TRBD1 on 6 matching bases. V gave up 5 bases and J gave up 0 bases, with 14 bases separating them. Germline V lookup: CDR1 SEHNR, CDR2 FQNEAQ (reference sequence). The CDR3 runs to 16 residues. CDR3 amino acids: CASSRKTGSSYNEQFF. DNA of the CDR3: TGTGCCAGCAGCAGAAAAACAGGGAGCTCCTACAATGAGCAGTTCTTC.

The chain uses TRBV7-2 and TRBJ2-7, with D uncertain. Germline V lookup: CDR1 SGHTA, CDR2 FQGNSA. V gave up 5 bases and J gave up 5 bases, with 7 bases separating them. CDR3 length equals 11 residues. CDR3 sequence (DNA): TGTGCCAGCAGCGTTAATGACGAGCAGTACTTC. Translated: CASSVNDEQYF.

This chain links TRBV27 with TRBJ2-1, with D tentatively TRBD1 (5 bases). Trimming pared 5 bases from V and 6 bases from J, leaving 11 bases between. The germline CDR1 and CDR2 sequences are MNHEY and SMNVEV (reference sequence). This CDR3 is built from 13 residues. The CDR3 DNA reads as TGTGCCAGCAGTCCCGACAGCTTCAATGAGCAGTTCTTC. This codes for CASSPDSFNEQFF.

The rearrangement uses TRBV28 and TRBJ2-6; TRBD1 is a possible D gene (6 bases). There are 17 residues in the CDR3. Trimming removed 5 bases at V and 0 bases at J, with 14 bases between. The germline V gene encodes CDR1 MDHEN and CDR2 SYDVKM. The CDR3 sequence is CASSRRDTSSGANVLTF. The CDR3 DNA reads TGTGCCAGCAGTCGCCGGGACACAAGCTCTGGGGCCAACGTCCTGACTTTC.

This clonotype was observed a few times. The CDR3: CSVVNQETQYF. CDR3 DNA sequence: TGCAGCGTTGTGAACCAAGAGACCCAGTACTTC. This chain links TRBV29-1 with TRBJ2-5; no clear D. Germline V lookup: CDR1 SQVTM, CDR2 ANQGSEA. With 4 bases removed from V and 0 bases from J, the gap between germline ends came to 3 bases. The CDR3 covers 11 residues.

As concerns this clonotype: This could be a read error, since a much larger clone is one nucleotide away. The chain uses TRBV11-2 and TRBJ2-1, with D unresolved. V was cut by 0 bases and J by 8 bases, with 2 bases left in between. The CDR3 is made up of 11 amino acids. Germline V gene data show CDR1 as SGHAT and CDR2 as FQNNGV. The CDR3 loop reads CASSLDYEQFF. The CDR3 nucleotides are TGTGCCAGCAGCTTAGACTATGAGCAGTTCTTC. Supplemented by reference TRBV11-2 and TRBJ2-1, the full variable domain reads EAGVAQSPRYKIIEKRQSVAFWCNPISGHATLYWYQQILGQGPKLLIQFQNNGVVDDSQLPKDRFSAERLKGVDSTLKIQPAKLEDSAVYLCASSLDYEQFFGPGTRLTVL.